This section outlines one T cell receptor beta chain sequence together with its context. The clone's antigen remains unknown. No base qualities exist here, and no much larger clone lies one base off it. Different DNA sequences within this sample yield the same CDR3. Using the deep immunoSEQ assay, TCR CDR3 regions were amplified from genomic DNA by multiplex PCR. Genomic DNA extracted from each cell subset was distributed evenly over all wells of several immunoSEQ 96-well plates, and each plate served as one replicate. For sorted subsets, 150 to 200 ng genomic DNA, equal to approximately 30,000 T cell genomes, was loaded into each replicate PCR. Purified libraries were measured with a Qubit 3.0 fluorometer, size-checked on a Bioanalyzer 2100, and measured again with the KAPA Library Quantification kit. Each immunoSEQ 96-well plate was sequenced on its own single-read 150-cycle Illumina NextSeq 550 flow cell. Per the original workflow: Because only junctional sequences without quality scores were contained in the immunoSEQ output, filtering matching that applied to full-length reads could not be performed. Sequences were annotated with PyIR, a Python wrapper for IgBLAST v1.9, using IMGT germline references to assign V/J genes and CDR3. Reads were filtered out if the reads had weak V/J assignments (E-value above 1e-6), no CDR3, stop codons, out-of-frame junctions, or ambiguous translated residues. V3J clonotypes were defined as sequences sharing an identical inferred V gene, J gene, and CDR3 amino acid sequence. To compute the percentage overlap between repertoires, the number of shared unique clonotypes was divided by the size of the smaller repertoire. Richness of each repertoire was evaluated using RTK rarefaction, the Chao1 estimator, and Recon v2.1 estimates of unobserved clonotypes. For all TCRbeta clonotypes obtained by the gDNA method from a few donors, generation probabilities were computed with OLGA. TCRdb limited this immuneACCESS table to in-frame rearrangements with V and J called. A share of clones is missing; checked studies link under half to unresolved V genes, and the rest is unexplained. D and trimming come from the DNA, and the V and J calls and clone size come from that table. The sample contains 2,500,000 or so clones, around 93% of them found a single time. Around 0.35% of the sample is taken by the ten largest.

These data come from a study of shared clonotypes between healthy human individuals (dated by TCRdb to the early 2020s). Notes on the research overall: The cohort comprised a couple of women and a few men aged 18 to 49 years. Each donor's leukapheresis produced roughly between about 0.9 and 9.5 billion PBMCs. The study deeply sequenced blood TCR repertoires of five healthy adults to estimate repertoire size and the extent of clonotype sharing between individuals. To increase sequencing depth and limit assay-specific biases, TCR repertoire library preparation and sequencing were carried out by different laboratories using diverse techniques. For each donor, CD4 naive and CD4 memory were each run on three plates, CD8 naive on two plates, and CD8 memory on one plate.

The CDR3, cysteine through phenylalanine, is 15 amino acids long. Left in the record is the CDR3 DNA by itself, 45 bases read in frame from the first base. Trimming costs V 3 bases and J 5 bases, and their ends lie 13 bases apart. The germline V gene sets CDR1 to SGHTA and CDR2 to FQGNSA. Healthy HIV-negative adults with no recently reported acute infections or vaccinations were included as donors. Only Caucasian adults living in Nashville, Tennessee, USA were represented among the donors. Magnetic negative selection was used to enrich CD4+ T cells, after which naive cells were positively selected on CD45RA and the negative fraction became the memory subset. Blood was obtained by leukapheresis, after which PBMCs were separated by Ficoll-Histopaque density gradient centrifugation and cryopreserved in liquid nitrogen vapor phase. Purity and quantity of every magnetically sorted T cell population were checked by analytical flow cytometry. From each sorted fraction, genomic DNA was isolated and quantified by UV absorbance on a Nanodrop 2000c.

The paper as a whole reports these results and caveats: Pairwise subsampling indicated that sequencing depth was expected to affect the degree of clonotype sharing among donors. The genetic and exposure-history diversity represented was limited by the small number of donors. Sampling was restricted to blood, and TCR repertoires in tissue are likely to differ from TCR repertoires in blood. Rarefaction of sorted-subset datasets indicated incomplete sequencing despite the large sequencing depth. Naive subsets generally had larger estimated clonotype richness than memory subsets. Clonotypes shared by all four sorted-subset donors showed higher generation probabilities than non-shared clonotypes. Across a few donors, approximately 4.9% of naive CD4, more than 3% of naive CD8, approximately 2.5% of memory CD4, and 0.4% of memory CD8 clonotypes were shared.

Sequencing used naive CD4+ T cells from PBMCs. The cell subset or site label on this specimen signifies: CD45RA+ positively selected. The chain links TRBV7-2 with TRBJ1-4; matching of 6 bases hints at TRBD1 as the D gene. The source is a man between 18 and 35 years old in good health. Some clones in this sample may be carry-over from other donors' samples. The sequence in DNA is TGTGCCAGCAGCTTGGGGCAGGGGAGCAATGAAAAACTGTTTTTT. Translated, this gives CASSLGQGSNEKLFF.